This T cell receptor beta chain was observed in a study of CXCR3-negative and CXCR3-positive naive CD8 T cells. Findings and limits, study-wide: Diversity in memory CD8+ cells fell much lower than the comparably high levels seen in both naive subsets. Cryopreserved cells showed partially decreased CXCR3 expression, and most assays used fresh PBMCs.

The libraries of TRB cDNA were prepared using 5' RACE with UMI labels. TCRdb processed the 5' RACE reads again and assigns one entry to each CDR3 protein, with no DNA. Across thousands of distinct CDR3 sequences, the top ten clones capture around 1.9% of the sample. A few hundred thousand cells per CD8+ T cell subset were flow-sorted in triplicate. To note about this clonotype: Antigen unknown.

CDR1 is SSHAT and CDR2 is FNYEAQ in the germline V gene (reference sequence). The CDR3 is 15 amino acids. Sample: naive CXCR3- CD8+ T cells from blood. Subset in this sample: CD45RO-CCR7+CD27+CD95- naive CD8+ T cells lacking CXCR3 (TNR3-). The V and J genes are TRBV7-7 and TRBJ2-3; the D call from TCRdb, TRBD2, cannot be confirmed without DNA. The sequence was collected from a human donor in good health. Some clones in this sample may be carry-over from other donors' samples. CDR3 in amino acids: CASSGTSGTSDTQYF. The full variable domain, in which reference TRBV7-7 and TRBJ2-3 provide the parts outside the CDR3, is GAGVSQSPRYKVTKRGQDVTLRCDPISSHATLYWYQQALGQGPEFLTYFNYEAQPDKSGLPSDRFSAERPEGSISTLTIQRTEQRDSAMYRCASSGTSGTSDTQYFGPGTRLTVL.